The T cell receptor (beta chain) described here comes from a study of blood T cells in healthy people across ages. Points from the study as a whole: Researchers report that TCR beta diversity correlated strongly with naive T cell percentage.

This CDR3 has 18 residues. With 4 bases removed from V and 0 bases from J, the gap between germline ends came to 21 bases. The germline gives CDR1 SGDLS, CDR2 YYNGEE. A sample-barcoded 5' primer and a J-beta primer mix were used in a second PCR of roughly 6 to 12 cycles. TCRdb re-called the 5' RACE reads through MiXCR, storing one row per CDR3 protein. The data hold about 830,000 distinct CDR3 sequences, with approximately 59% observed a single time. Donor samples were obtained from healthy Caucasian individuals from Russia, aged 6 to 90. Isolated per sample were at least 6 million PBMCs. Total RNA was isolated from each sample in quantities of at least 5 micrograms. This clonotype was seen a few times. Its antigen is unknown.

This TCR was sampled from a man aged 30 to 39 in good health. Material for sequencing was blood. The rearrangement joins TRBV9 to TRBJ2-3, with a possible D match to TRBD1 (5 bases). This chain's CDR3 is CASSLPLGTTASTDTQYF. For the CDR3, the DNA is TGTGCCAGCAGCCTTCCACTTGGTACGACAGCTAGCACAGATACGCAGTATTTT.